Listed here are 5 T cell receptor beta chains from one sample, sequenced in a study of control samples from healthy donors and cancer patients. Some clones are missing from TCRdb's copy, which holds only in-frame ones; the method was immunoSEQ multiplex PCR. The repertoire includes over 100,000 clones, 75% to 95% of them detected once, and under 3% sits in the top ten. Sequenced material: blood. Source of these receptors: a man aged 40-49 years in good health.

This chain connects TRBV2 to TRBJ2-2, with 7 bases aligning to TRBD2. Per the germline V gene, CDR1 is SNHLY and CDR2 is FYNNEI. The length of the CDR3 is 14 residues. The V and J ends lost 6 bases and 2 bases, in that order; junction bases with no gene match: 3. This CDR3 reads CASRAGVNTGELFF. The CDR3 DNA reads TGTGCCAGCAGGGCGGGGGTAAACACCGGGGAGCTGTTTTTT.

This chain uses TRBV2 with TRBJ2-4; D may be TRBD1 or TRBD2 (5 bases each). V dropped 3 bases and J dropped 1 base, with 7 bases sitting between them. The CDR3 is made up of 14 amino acids. Germline-derived CDR1 and CDR2 are SNHLY and FYNNEI. The chain's CDR3 is CASSEGVAKNIQYF. The CDR3 nucleotides are TGTGCCAGCAGTGAGGGGGTGGCCAAAAACATTCAGTACTTC.

The gene calls are TRBV6-5 and TRBJ2-1; D unclear. The V end was cut by 5 bases, the J end by 0 bases, with 8 bases between. The germline CDR1 and CDR2 sequences are MNHEY and SVGAGI. The CDR3 loop spans 14 amino acids. The CDR3 sequence is CASSQLSSYNEQFF. The CDR3 coding sequence is TGTGCCAGCAGTCAGTTAAGCTCCTACAATGAGCAGTTCTTC.

The rearrangement uses TRBV10-2 and TRBJ1-6; a weak D match, TRBD1 (5 bases). Trimming removed 3 bases from V and 0 bases from J, with 12 bases in between. CDR1 and CDR2 from the germline V gene are WSHSY and SAAADI. The CDR3 length is 17 residues. The chain's CDR3 is CASSDGRQSSYNSPLHF. CDR3 sequence (DNA): TGCGCCAGCAGTGATGGCCGACAGAGCTCCTATAATTCACCCCTCCACTTT.

V gene TRBV6-6 combines with J gene TRBJ1-3, with D perhaps matching TRBD1 (6 bases). The V end lost 11 bases, the J end lost 2 bases, and 16 bases lay between the germline ends. Germline-derived CDR1 and CDR2 are MNHNY and SVGAGI (reference sequence). The CDR3 consists of 14 residues. The CDR3, as DNA: TGTGCCGGGGGGTCCGGGGGCCCTGGAAACACCATATATTTT. Translated: CAGGSGGPGNTIYF.